The TCR beta chain under discussion was sequenced for a study of T cells expressing NK-cell markers. As for the study in general: The TCR beta repertoires were obtained from sorted CD3+CD56+NKG2C+, CD3+CD56+NKG2C- and CD3+CD56-NKG2C+ T cells.

Points on this clonotype: The antigen is not known.

Germline lookup yields CDR1 LNHDA and CDR2 SQIVND (reference sequence). The CDR3 is 15 residues long. Study-wide results and caveats: Dominance of the CD3+CD56-NKG2C+ fraction by these clonotypes also held in several donors. Dominant NKG2C+ clonotype frequencies of roughly 1.0-8% of CD8+ T cells were measured in 5 or 6 donors.

After re-calling the 5' RACE reads, TCRdb lists one entry per CDR3 protein, DNA absent. The sample table includes approximately 550,000 distinct CDR3 sequences. This TCR derives from a young man in good health. The V and J genes are TRBV19 and TRBJ1-2; as DNA is missing, the TRBD1 call by TCRdb cannot be tested. Sequenced: blood T cells: a sorted CD56 or NKG2C T cell subset, CD4+ or CD8+ T cells, or bulk PBMC T cells (not recorded which). CDR3: CASSSRDSSIAGYTF.